This is a list of T cell receptor beta chains from one sample in a study of Graves' ophthalmopathy and Graves' hyperthyroidism. One entry per CDR3 protein, called by TCRdb with MiXCR from the multiplex PCR reads. The sample records 170,000 or so distinct CDR3 sequences, approximately 40% being singletons. The sample comprised peripheral blood. Receptors originate from a middle-aged woman with Graves' ophthalmopathy. CDR3s include the opening cysteine and the closing phenylalanine or tryptophan. Fields, in order: clone size, D gene, V gene, CDR3 protein. D genes are given only for firm matches. Size is stated for part of the rows, as once, few or many counts, or as a class when the clone is expanded.

>.|.|TRBV28
CASSQDRSGKTQYF
>.|.|TRBV11-3
CASSPPYSPGGETQYF
>.|.|TRBV12-3/TRBV12-4
CASSFWRAGTEAFF
>.|.|TRBV27
CASSRQDSNSPLHF
>.|TRBD2|TRBV12-3/TRBV12-4
CASSKLAYEQYF
>once|TRBD2|TRBV24-1
CATSDRTSGERDEQYF
>.|.|TRBV6-5
CASKSTATTYEQYF
>.|TRBD2|TRBV11-2
CASSPRGGGNTGELFF
>.|TRBD1|TRBV19
CASRRQGDNSNQPQHF
>.|TRBD1|TRBV12-5
CASGPGQGAGELFF
>.|.|TRBV6-1
CASSRADRSYEQYF
>many|.|TRBV6-5
CASSYSGTRTGELFF
>many|.|TRBV6-5
CASSYSRSGNTEAFF
>.|TRBD1|TRBV28
CASSSVGVGGQGIHEQYF
>many|.|TRBV4-2
CASSQEGAMNTEAFF
>.|.|TRBV6-2/TRBV6-3
CASSGGGGGDEQYF
>once|TRBD1|TRBV7-2
CASSLGQYDYGYTF
>many|.|TRBV6-6
CASTPPGDMNTEAFF
>many|TRBD1|TRBV12-3/TRBV12-4
CASSQRQGTSNQPQHF
>few|.|TRBV28
CASSFVVIHEQYF
>many|.|TRBV12-3/TRBV12-4
CASTNLWGYTF
>.|.|TRBV6-8
CASSRTIDSYQETQYF
>many|TRBD1|TRBV6-6
CASTQGGNTGYTF
>.|TRBD1|TRBV7-8
CASSFERQGVYSPLHF
>.|TRBD1|TRBV2
CASRAATGTGELFF
>many|TRBD1|TRBV28
CASSITAWGQGVNTEAFF
>many|TRBD1|TRBV5-1
CASSTGGYGYTF
>few|TRBD2|TRBV6-1
CASSRTSDSYEQYF
>once|.|TRBV12-5
CASGFDYRPSKAFF
>many|.|TRBV12-3/TRBV12-4
CASSRTPLDTEAFF
>.|TRBD1|TRBV29-1
CSVERDRVGGYTF
>many|.|TRBV28
CASSPGTLGVYEQYF
>many|TRBD1|TRBV6-1
CASSADRDLTEAFF
>many|.|TRBV6-5
CASSSLNSGNTIYF
>.|.|TRBV24-1
CATSDHTGRGWDQPQHF
>many|.|TRBV7-2
CASSSTGPNYGYTF
>many|TRBD1|TRBV30
CAWTPGQGAKQYF
>.|TRBD1|TRBV7-8
CASSGTGTGGYEQYF
>.|TRBD1|TRBV6-1
CASSPPRGQGVQETQYF
>few|.|TRBV7-2
CASSPTTGTPLHF
>many|.|TRBV12-3/TRBV12-4
CASRSTTRDTEAFF
>.|.|TRBV7-2
CASRYSREGTEAFF
>.|.|TRBV10-3
CAISESASVEPQHF
>few|.|TRBV6-5
CASSYTASYEQYF
>many|.|TRBV10-3
CAISGEVGNTEAFF
>many|.|TRBV19
CASSIQAGELFF
>many|.|TRBV6-5
CASSYGAYDSYGYTF